The clone carrying this T cell receptor beta chain came up once. Its antigen remains unknown. A junction boundary mismatches the germline segment, possibly from a read error. Repertoires were generated with immunoSEQ multiplex PCR, while TCRdb's copy carries only in-frame clones and drops some. The repertoire holds some 53,000 clones, with 86% as singletons. CDR3 size: 15 residues. CDR1 is SEHNR, CDR2 FQNEAQ, per germline (reference sequence). Regarding time point: cycle 4 day 1 (C4D1), after about 6 weeks of nivolumab. Brentuximab vedotin exposure varied among the patients, all of whom had relapsed after autologous stem cell transplantation. This sample was taken from a study of PD-1 blockade in classical Hodgkin lymphoma. Study observations and caveats: Newly diagnosed patients reportedly trailed healthy donors in baseline TCR diversity. Nivolumab initiation under 1 year post-ASCT meant exclusion.

The TCR comes from a human donor with classical Hodgkin lymphoma. The chain has TRBV7-9 and TRBJ2-6; the D is unclear. The starting material was peripheral blood mononuclear cells (PBMCs), obtained before the fourth cycle of nivolumab. CDR3 nucleotides: TGTGCCAGCAGTTTAGGTGACTCTGGGGCCAACGTCCTGACTTTC. It specifies CASSLGDSGANVLTF.